This T cell receptor (beta chain) comes out of a study of blood T cell repertoires in COVID-19. Study as a whole: COVID-19 samples, acute and convalescent, were from the United States, Italy and Spain. Nucleic acid was either cDNA or gDNA, and it came from T cells, B-cell-depleted T cells, or PBMCs.

Per the authors' pipeline: Amplification of reference gene primers was used by the study to estimate nucleated cell counts. Only in-frame clones appear in the TCRdb table, and some are missing; sequencing was by immunoSEQ multiplex PCR. That table supplies the V and J calls and clone size; D and trimming were determined from the DNA. The table lists 60,000 to 70,000 clones, 80% to 85% of them singletons. Germline V lookup: CDR1 SEHNR, CDR2 FQNEAQ (reference sequence). The V and J ends lost 1 base and 6 bases respectively, with 18 bases between them. The CDR3 consists of 16 residues. The sequence was collected from a human donor in a cohort sampled during active COVID-19. The specimen was peripheral blood. The chain couples TRBV7-9 to TRBJ1-2; tentative D call: TRBD1 (5 bases). As DNA, the CDR3 is TGTGCCAGCAGCTTAGGCCTTGCGCAGGGTTCTCATGGCTACACCTTC. It codes for CASSLGLAQGSHGYTF.